What follows is one T cell receptor beta chain and its context. Which antigen it targets is not known. It has no much larger one-base neighbor in the sample; base qualities were not kept. The data stem from a study of blood T cell repertoires in COVID-19 (dated by TCRdb to 2019 to 2021). Describing the broader study: Collaborator samples came from the United States, Italy and Spain and covered acute and convalescent phases of COVID-19. Subjects who had been exposed to COVID-19, were actively infected with it, or had recovered from it provided the deeply sampled blood TCRbeta repertoires that made up the dataset. The prospective study material was composed of cDNA or gDNA derived from T cells, B-cell-depleted T cells, or PBMCs. The sample metadata nearly always contained a de-identified subject ID, COVID-19 status, age in years and sex. Samples came from the ongoing ImmuneRACE study (first 160 participants) plus 1,254 subjects from 6 global collaborators. The repertoires were made available in a free public database intended to serve as a resource for research on the immune response to SARS-CoV-2. HLA class I and class II types, where available, came from metadata supplied by the sample provider rather than from assay-based typing. The paper as a whole reports these results and caveats: How much clinical and demographic metadata was included differed by source and by participant, and the metadata was provided uncurated.

At one collaborating source in Seattle, patients were enrolled during active infection and were followed longitudinally through the course of disease. Collaborating institutions collected whole blood in K2EDTA tubes following their own protocols. For TCRbeta analysis, collaborator samples were shipped as frozen whole blood, as isolated PBMCs, or as DNA extracted from either sample type. TCRbeta CDR3 regions were amplified from genomic DNA using the immunoSEQ Assay, a bias-controlled multiplex PCR. In the original analysis: The number of nucleated cells in each sample was estimated by amplification of reference gene primers within the assay. To quantify the absolute abundance of each unique TCRbeta CDR3 rearrangement, sequence reads were collapsed and filtered. For each sample, productive Simpson clonality was calculated as the square root of Simpson's diversity index over productive rearrangements. The table comes from immuneACCESS by way of TCRdb, which keeps in-frame sequences with V and J called. Part of the clones is missing from these tables; in studies checked, under half for an unresolved V gene and the rest for unknown reasons. D and trimming come from the DNA, and the V and J calls and clone size come from that table. This sample is represented by tens of thousands of clones; 80% of them were singletons. The top ten constitute approximately 21% of the sample.

This sequence originates from a young man with COVID-19, enrolled during active disease. Sequences were obtained from peripheral blood.

Here the CDR3 is given as CASNTQSGNSPLHF. The nucleotides are TGCGCCAGCAACACTCAATCGGGGAATTCACCCCTCCACTTT. The V gene is TRBV4-1 and the J gene is TRBJ1-6; the D segment cannot be called with confidence. A distance of 14 bases separates the germline ends of V and J, which lose 7 bases and 7 bases respectively. For CDR1 and CDR2, the germline V gene lists MGHRA and YSYEKL. The CDR3 covers 14 residues, taking in both the cysteine and the phenylalanine. Here the CDR3 DNA is all that survives: 42 bases in frame from base 1.